Here is one T cell receptor (beta chain) with its context. Germline V gene data show CDR1 as SGHKS and CDR2 as YYEKEE (reference sequence). V was pared by 0 bases and J by 2 bases, with 4 bases between. There are 13 residues in the CDR3. The data were taken from a study of blood T cell repertoires in COVID-19. Study context: Donors in the United States, Italy and Spain gave samples during acute or convalescent COVID-19. The analysed material was cDNA or gDNA that came from T cells, B-cell-depleted T cells, or PBMCs.

Authors' analysis steps: Reference gene primer amplification in the assay estimated nucleated cell counts. Clones were read by immunoSEQ multiplex PCR, and TCRdb kept only the in-frame ones, dropping some. That table supplies the V and J calls and clone size; D and trimming were determined from the DNA. The table includes about 140,000 clones, about 79% detected once. This chain joins TRBV5-5 and TRBJ2-3; D uncertain. Sequenced material: peripheral blood. This TCR came from a woman aged 80 or over with active or convalescent COVID-19. CDR3 sequence (DNA): TGTGCCAGCAGCTTGGAAGCCACAGATACGCAGTATTTT. Amino acid sequence: CASSLEATDTQYF.